This TCR beta chain is drawn from a study of blood T cell repertoires in COVID-19. The overall study: Samples came from the United States, Italy and Spain, spanning acute and convalescent COVID-19. T cells, B-cell-depleted T cells, or PBMCs provided the cDNA or gDNA that served as material.

The CDR3 runs 13 residues. The germline V gene has CDR1 MRHNA and CDR2 SNTAGT. Trimming left V 6 bases short and J 1 base short, with 9 bases between. In the original processing: Amplification from reference gene primers served as the basis for estimated nucleated cell counts. Clones were sequenced by immunoSEQ multiplex PCR, and TCRdb holds only the in-frame ones, with some missing. That table is the source of V, J and clone size, and D and trimming were worked out from the DNA. The sample has about 160,000 clones, approximately 90% seen once. This TCR was sampled from a man between 18 and 29 years old with acute or convalescent COVID-19. The sample was peripheral blood. The V and J genes are TRBV6-4 and TRBJ1-1; D is perhaps TRBD1 (6 bases). The CDR3 DNA sequence: TGTGCCAGCAGATCGACAGGGAACACTGAAGCTTTCTTT. Translation: CASRSTGNTEAFF.